These 16 T cell receptor beta chains came from one sample sequenced in a study of T cells expressing NK-cell markers. TCRdb re-called the 5' RACE reads and catalogs CDR3 proteins one per entry, DNA excluded. The table lists hundreds of thousands of distinct CDR3 sequences. The sequencing input was blood T cells: a sorted CD56 or NKG2C T cell subset, CD4+ or CD8+ T cells, or bulk PBMC T cells (not recorded which). Receptor source: a woman aged 18 to 75 in good health.

This sequence joins TRBV20-1 and TRBJ2-1. The CDR3 totals 11 residues. From germline, CDR1 is DFQATT and CDR2 SNEGSKA (reference sequence). The CDR3 protein is CSARTANEQFF.

J is TRBJ1-1 and V is TRBV5-1; the D gene TCRdb calls, TRBD1, cannot be checked with no DNA. The germline CDR1 and CDR2 sequences are SGHRS and YFSETQ. The CDR3 is 15 residues long. The CDR3 protein is CASSLSGQGSTEAFF.

The gene calls are TRBV4-1 and TRBJ1-6; the TCRdb call, TRBD1, lacks DNA for checking. Germline lookup yields CDR1 MGHRA and CDR2 YSYEKL. This CDR3 comprises 17 residues. The CDR3 reads CASSQERGGVFGTPLHF.

The CDR3 loop is CASSRPQNTEAFF. The chain carries TRBV6-2 or TRBV6-3 and TRBJ1-1; TCRdb's assignment of TRBD1 cannot be checked, as there is no DNA. Germline lookup yields CDR1 MNHEY and CDR2 SVGEGT. The length of the CDR3 is 13 residues.

This chain connects TRBV6-1 to TRBJ1-2. The CDR3 runs to 13 residues. CDR1 is MNHNS and CDR2 is SASEGT in the germline V gene. Here the CDR3 reads CASSVQDFYGYTF.

The J gene is TRBJ2-2, the V gene TRBV7-2. The CDR3 consists of 15 residues. The germline CDR1 and CDR2 sequences are SGHTA and FQGNSA. The CDR3 sequence is CASSSFGRETGELFF.

This sequence joins TRBV6-5 and TRBJ1-4; the TCRdb call, TRBD1, lacks DNA for checking. This CDR3 contains 16 residues. CDR1 is MNHEY and CDR2 is SVGAGI in the germline V gene. The chain's CDR3 is CASSFQRQGANEKLFF.

The gene calls are TRBV3-1 and TRBJ1-3. Germline V gene sequence: CDR1 LGHDT, CDR2 YNNKEL (reference sequence). CDR3 length equals 15 residues. CDR3 loop: CASRPIKDSGNTIYF.

The chain links TRBV20-1 to TRBJ1-6. The CDR3 has 15 amino acids. CDR1 DFQATT and CDR2 SNEGSKA come from the germline V gene (reference sequence). CDR3 residues: CSASAGSSYNSPLHF.

The rearrangement joins TRBV20-1 to TRBJ2-7. The CDR3 runs to 14 residues. The germline V gene has CDR1 DFQATT and CDR2 SNEGSKA (reference sequence). The CDR3 spells CSAGIGQYDYEQYF.

The chain couples TRBV25-1 to TRBJ2-7; TCRdb names TRBD2, which stays unverified in the absence of DNA. Germline values: CDR1 MGHDK, CDR2 SYGVNS. This CDR3 has 12 amino acids. The CDR3: CASMRTAGEQYF.

The chain uses TRBV5-6 and TRBJ1-5. Germline loops: CDR1 SGHDT, CDR2 YYEEEE. CDR3 size: 15 residues. The CDR3 here is CASSTRGGPNQPQHF. Full variable domain (missing parts from reference TRBV5-6 and TRBJ1-5): DAGVTQSPTHLIKTRGQQVTLRCSPKSGHDTVSWYQQALGQGPQFIFQYYEEEERQRGNFPDRFSGHQFPNYSSELNVNALLLGDSALYLCASSTRGGPNQPQHFGDGTRLSIL.

The V call is TRBV20-1, the J call TRBJ1-5; the D gene TCRdb calls, TRBD1, cannot be checked with no DNA. Germline V lookup: CDR1 DFQATT, CDR2 SNEGSKA (reference sequence). The CDR3 sequence is 13 residues long. Here the CDR3 reads CSAMNGINQPQHF.

The rearrangement uses TRBV29-1 and TRBJ1-2; TCRdb lists TRBD1, though no DNA is available to test this call. Germline V lookup: CDR1 SQVTM, CDR2 ANQGSEA. This CDR3 has 15 residues. The CDR3 loop reads CSVGGTLRGGYGYTF.

The chain couples TRBV11-2 to TRBJ1-6; TCRdb names TRBD1, which stays unverified in the absence of DNA. In germline, CDR1 is SGHAT, CDR2 FQNNGV. CDR3 size: 13 residues. The CDR3 loop is CASSLDRGSPLHF.

This chain links TRBV12-3 or TRBV12-4 with TRBJ2-5; the D call from TCRdb, TRBD1, cannot be confirmed without DNA. This CDR3 is built from 14 residues. The CDR3 reads CASSLRGGPETQYF.